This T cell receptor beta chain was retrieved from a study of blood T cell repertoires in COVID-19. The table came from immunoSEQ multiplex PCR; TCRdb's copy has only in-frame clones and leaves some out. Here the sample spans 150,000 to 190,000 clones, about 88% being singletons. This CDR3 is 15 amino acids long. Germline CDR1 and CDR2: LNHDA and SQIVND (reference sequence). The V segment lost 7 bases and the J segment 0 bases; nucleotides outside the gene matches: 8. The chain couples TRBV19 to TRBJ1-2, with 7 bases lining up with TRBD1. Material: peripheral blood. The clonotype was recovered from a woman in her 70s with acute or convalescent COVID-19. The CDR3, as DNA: TGTGCCAGTAAGCCTCAGGGGGAAGCTAACTATGGCTACACCTTC. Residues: CASKPQGEANYGYTF.